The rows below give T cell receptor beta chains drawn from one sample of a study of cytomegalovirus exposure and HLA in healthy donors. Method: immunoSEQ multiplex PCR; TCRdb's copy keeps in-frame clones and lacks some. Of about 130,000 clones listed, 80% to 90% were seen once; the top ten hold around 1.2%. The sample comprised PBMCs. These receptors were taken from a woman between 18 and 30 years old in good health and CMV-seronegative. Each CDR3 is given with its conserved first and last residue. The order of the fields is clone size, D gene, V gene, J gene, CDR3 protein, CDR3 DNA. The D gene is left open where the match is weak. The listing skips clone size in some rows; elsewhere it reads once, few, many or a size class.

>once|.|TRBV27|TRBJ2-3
CASSRLTSTDTQYF
TGTGCCAGCAGTCGGTTGACTAGCACAGATACGCAGTATTTT
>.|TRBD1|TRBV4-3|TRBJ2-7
CASSQAGQGLGGEQYF
TGCGCCAGCAGCCAAGCCGGACAGGGCTTAGGGGGCGAGCAGTACTTC
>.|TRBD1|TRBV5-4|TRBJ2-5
CASSLQQGGETQYF
TGTGCCAGCAGCCTTCAACAGGGGGGAGAGACCCAGTACTTC
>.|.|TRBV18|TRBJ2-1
CASTRDNYNEQFF
TGTGCCAGCACCCGGGACAATTACAATGAGCAGTTCTTC
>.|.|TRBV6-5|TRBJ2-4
CASRPPVLENIQYF
TGTGCCAGCAGGCCACCTGTATTGGAGAACATTCAGTACTTC
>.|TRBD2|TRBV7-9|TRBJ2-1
CASSFLASGDNEQFF
TGTGCCAGCAGCTTTCTGGCTAGCGGTGACAATGAGCAGTTCTTC
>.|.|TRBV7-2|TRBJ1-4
CASSLSGMNEKLFF
TGTGCCAGCAGCTTATCGGGGATGAATGAAAAACTGTTTTTT
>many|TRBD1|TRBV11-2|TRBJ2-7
CASSGLNRDRGSNYEQYF
TGTGCCAGCAGCGGATTGAACCGGGACAGGGGTTCTAACTACGAGCAGTACTTC
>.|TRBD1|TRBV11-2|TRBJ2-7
CASRRTGTSYEQYF
TGTGCCAGCAGACGGACAGGGACCTCCTACGAGCAGTACTTC
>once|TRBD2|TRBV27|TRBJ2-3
CASSPRTSRGEDTQYF
TGTGCCAGCAGTCCCAGGACTAGTCGTGGGGAAGATACGCAGTATTTT
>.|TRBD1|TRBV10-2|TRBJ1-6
CASSDNPGQSSYNSPLHF
TGCGCCAGCAGTGACAATCCGGGACAGAGCTCCTATAATTCACCCCTCCACTTT
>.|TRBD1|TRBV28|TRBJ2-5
CASSSGTGRQETQYF
TGTGCCAGCAGTTCGGGGACAGGGAGGCAAGAGACCCAGTACTTC
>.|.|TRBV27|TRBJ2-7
CASSATRAREQYF
TGTGCCAGCAGCGCCACTAGGGCGCGGGAGCAGTACTTC
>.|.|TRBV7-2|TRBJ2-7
CASSLMIGSGAYSYEQYF
TGTGCCAGCAGCTTAATGATTGGGTCGGGAGCGTACTCCTACGAGCAGTACTTC
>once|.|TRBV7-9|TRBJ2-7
CASTQGNVYEQYF
TGTGCCAGCACACAGGGAAACGTCTACGAGCAGTACTTC
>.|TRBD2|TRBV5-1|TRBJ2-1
CASSPTSGSSYNEQFF
TGCGCCAGCAGCCCGACTAGCGGGAGCTCCTACAATGAGCAGTTCTTC
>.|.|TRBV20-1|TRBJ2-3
CSADRADTQYF
TGCAGTGCCGATCGGGCAGATACGCAGTATTTT
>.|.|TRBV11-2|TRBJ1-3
CASSLVREATIYF
TGTGCCAGCAGCTTAGTCCGGGAGGCCACCATATATTTT
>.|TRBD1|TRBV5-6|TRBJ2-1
CASSPTLGQGNEQFF
TGTGCCAGCAGCCCCACTCTGGGACAGGGTAATGAGCAGTTCTTC
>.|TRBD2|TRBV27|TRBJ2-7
CASSLLIAGGQNEQYF
TGTGCCAGCAGTTTACTTATAGCGGGAGGGCAAAACGAGCAGTACTTC
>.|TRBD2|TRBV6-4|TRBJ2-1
CASSDGGGDHNEQFF
TGTGCCAGCAGTGACGGCGGGGGAGATCACAATGAGCAGTTCTTC
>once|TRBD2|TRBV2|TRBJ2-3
CASSDFPGLAGNTDTQYF
TGTGCCAGCAGTGATTTCCCGGGACTAGCGGGGAACACAGATACGCAGTATTTT
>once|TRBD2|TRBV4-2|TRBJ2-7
CASSPSGDEQYF
TGTGCCAGCTCCCCGAGCGGGGACGAGCAGTACTTC
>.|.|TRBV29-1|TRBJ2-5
CSVEEVVRQETQYF
TGCAGCGTTGAAGAGGTGGTACGGCAAGAGACCCAGTACTTC
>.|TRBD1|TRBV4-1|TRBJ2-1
CASSNRDRDDEQFF
TGCGCCAGCAGCAACCGGGACAGGGATGACGAGCAGTTCTTC
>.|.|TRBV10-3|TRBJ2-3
CAISGGVPSTDTQYF
TGTGCCATCAGTGGGGGGGTCCCTAGCACAGATACGCAGTATTTT
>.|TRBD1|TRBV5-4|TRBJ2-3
CASSWGQGADTQYF
TGTGCCAGCAGCTGGGGACAGGGTGCAGATACGCAGTATTTT
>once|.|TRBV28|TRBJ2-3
CASSRADTQYF
TGTGCCAGCAGCAGGGCTGATACGCAGTATTTT
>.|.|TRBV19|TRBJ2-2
CASKRSYVGLGGSGELFF
TGTGCCAGTAAGAGGTCGTACGTTGGACTAGGGGGATCCGGGGAGCTGTTTTTT
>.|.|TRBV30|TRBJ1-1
CAWRGTLNTEAFF
TGTGCCTGGAGGGGGACTTTGAACACTGAAGCTTTCTTT
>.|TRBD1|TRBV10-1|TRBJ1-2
CASSRGQGSSYGYTF
TGCGCCAGCAGTCGCGGACAGGGAAGTAGCTATGGCTACACCTTC
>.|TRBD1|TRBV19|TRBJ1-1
CASSMEQGVAFF
TGTGCCAGTAGTATGGAACAGGGGGTAGCTTTCTTT
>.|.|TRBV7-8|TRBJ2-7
CASSLQGSSYEQYF
TGTGCCAGCAGCTTACAGGGGTCCTCCTACGAGCAGTACTTC
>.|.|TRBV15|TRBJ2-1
CATSRNRLVNEQFF
TGTGCCACCAGCAGAAATAGACTAGTGAATGAGCAGTTCTTC
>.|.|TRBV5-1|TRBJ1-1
CASSLDQFEAFF
TGCGCCAGCAGCTTGGATCAGTTTGAAGCTTTCTTT
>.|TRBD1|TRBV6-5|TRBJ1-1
CASSYRQGEAFF
TGTGCCAGCAGTTACAGACAGGGAGAAGCTTTCTTT
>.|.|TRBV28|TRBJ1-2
CASSLSRNYGYTF
TGTGCCAGCAGTTTGTCCAGAAACTATGGCTACACCTTC
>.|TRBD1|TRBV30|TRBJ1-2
CAWSRTGGGNNGYTF
TGTGCCTGGTCTCGGACAGGGGGCGGTAATAATGGCTACACCTTC
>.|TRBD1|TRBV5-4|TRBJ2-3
CASSLGPGTGVDTQYF
TGTGCCAGCAGCTTGGGCCCTGGGACAGGAGTGGATACGCAGTATTTT
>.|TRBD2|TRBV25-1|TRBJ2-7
CASSEFGGNYEQYF
TGTGCCAGCAGTGAATTCGGGGGGAACTACGAGCAGTACTTC
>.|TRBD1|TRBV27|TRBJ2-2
CASSRQGYTGELFF
TGTGCCAGCAGTAGACAGGGTTACACCGGGGAGCTGTTTTTT
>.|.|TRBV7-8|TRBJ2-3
CASIRGRGTDTQYF
TGTGCCAGCATCAGAGGGCGGGGCACAGATACGCAGTATTTT